This section outlines one TCR beta chain sequence together with its context. There are many counts of this clonotype. The specificity of this receptor is unknown. Nothing much larger sits one base from this clone, and base qualities are not available. The TCR beta CDR3 regions were amplified from RNA transcripts. The TCR CDR3 was subjected to a first round of RT-PCR using the HTBI primer set and the Qiagen OneStep RT-PCR kit. The libraries were constructed in a second round of multiplex PCR and then size-selected and purified. The libraries were sequenced on an Illumina HiSeq2000 using paired-end 100 bp reads. The published analysis was carried out like this. SOAPnuke was used to process the raw data, with reads discarded if the reads contained adapters or uncalled bases, had a mean Phred below 15, or lacked an exact constant-primer or identifier match. COPE v1.2.5 was used to merge high-quality paired reads, and clonotypes were defined as unique nucleotide sequences. Clonotypes were aligned to IMGT TRBV, TRBD and TRBJ reference segments using MiTCR v1.1. The analysis included only V-J combinations with a frequency above 0.0001, which together covered 98% to 99.2% of the repertoires. A TCS score was defined as the ratio of F50 (clonal expansion) to E x V (chaos), with BLOSUM62-based TCRdist applied between CDR3 peptides within each V-J. Welch's t-statistics and random forest reduced around 550 V-J features to 13, which were used in a naive Bayes classifier (R e1071). TCRdb trimmed public reads at Q25 via fastp, called clones via MiXCR and kept in-frame beta chains. Rows are unified per CDR3 protein, each entry keeping the most common DNA and genes. These V and J calls rely on TCRdb rather than the paper's analysis. The sample yields hundreds of thousands of distinct CDR3 sequences; 24% were counted once. 11% of the sample lies in the top ten.

This specimen belongs to a study of T cells in Graves' hyperthyroidism and ophthalmopathy (dated by TCRdb to the late 2010s). Study-level background: Peripheral blood samples were taken at the time of initial diagnosis, prior to any treatment. To identify TCR V-J signatures that set the groups apart, the researchers used a discovery cohort of about a hundred patients, made up of roughly 45 with Graves' ophthalmopathy and 55 to 65 with stable Graves' hyperthyroidism. Prospective prediction of ophthalmopathy was tested in an independent validation cohort of about 19 hyperthyroidism patients and some 17 patients who later progressed to ophthalmopathy. The roughly 91 discovery patients were randomly divided into training and test sets at a 7:3 ratio. The study also compared thyroid tissue and blood T-cell repertoires from about 6 Graves' hyperthyroidism patients. Once sampling was done, hyperthyroidism patients were given methimazole at a starting dose of 30 mg daily, whereas ophthalmopathy patients were given high-dose intravenous methylprednisolone. The paper describes TCR Vbeta CDR3 sequencing of around 130 peripheral blood samples, made up of approximately 40 ophthalmopathy patients, roughly 75 hyperthyroidism patients and 17 progressor patients.

Ophthalmopathy patients had moderately to severely active disease, Clinical Activity Score of at least 3, NOSPECS grade of at least 4, and duration under 3 months. Any patient with an uncontrolled infection, another autoimmune disease, pregnancy or lactation was excluded. Diagnoses were based on clinical symptoms, serum thyroxine and TRAb, thyroid ultrasound and orbital computed tomography. Ficoll-Paque density gradient centrifugation was used to isolate PBMCs from 8 to 10 ml of fresh peripheral blood. Total RNA was extracted with Trizol reagent, and quality was checked on an Agilent 2100 Bioanalyzer. Broad study findings and their caveats: No statistical method was used to set the sample size in advance, and investigators knew the group allocation. Blood samples also contained most of the expanded thyroid clonotypes (frequency above 0.001), which suggests that blood repertoires may reflect thyroid immune responses. In validation, progression to ophthalmopathy was predicted by the model with more than 65% sensitivity and roughly 76% specificity, a median of about 6 months before onset. Ophthalmopathy was separated from stable hyperthyroidism by a 13 V-J signature model, with approximately 90% sensitivity and 81% to 82% specificity obtained in cross-validation and 80%/75% obtained in testing.

V is reduced by 7 bases and J by 3 bases, leaving a spacing of 12 bases between them. Reading from cysteine to phenylalanine, the CDR3 counts 12 amino acids. Just CDR3 DNA is preserved here, 36 bases in frame from base 1. The germline V gene yields SQVTM for CDR1 and ANQGSEA for CDR2. Here the chain combines TRBV29-1 and TRBJ1-2; the D segment could be TRBD1, given 5 matching bases. The source is a woman aged 30 to 39 with Graves' ophthalmopathy. The specimen was blood. The DNA sequence is as follows: TGCAGCGGGGGGGAGAGGGACTATGGCTACACCTTC. Translated, this gives CSGGERDYGYTF.